The 3 T cell receptor beta chains listed next were all sequenced from one sample in a study of T cells in Graves' hyperthyroidism and ophthalmopathy. Researchers took RNA transcripts and amplified the TCR beta CDR3 regions from them. Initially, a first-round RT-PCR of the TCR CDR3 employed the HTBI primer set. TCRdb passed the multiplex PCR reads through MiXCR, listing each CDR3 protein once. The repertoire holds roughly 180,000 distinct CDR3 sequences, about a tenth seen once, with around 21% in the top ten. The sequenced material came from blood. These receptors came from a woman between 18 and 30 years old with Graves' hyperthyroidism that later progressed to Graves' ophthalmopathy.

This clonotype has at least ten counts. The rearrangement links TRBV6-2 or TRBV6-3 to TRBJ2-1; D perhaps matches TRBD1 (5 bases). The CDR3 is made up of 13 amino acids. Trimming removed 7 bases from V and 10 bases from J, with 17 bases in between. The V gene's germline CDR1 is MNHEY and CDR2 SVGEGT. CDR3 protein: CASTDMTPPEQFF. Written as DNA, the CDR3 is TGTGCCAGCACGGACATGACCCCTCCGGAGCAGTTCTTC.

Note on this clonotype: This sequence may be a read error, since a much larger clone differs from it by one base. The chain employs TRBV10-3 and TRBJ2-7; D gene ambiguous. From germline, CDR1 is ENHRY and CDR2 SYGVKD. The CDR3 has 13 residues. The ends were cut back, 0 bases at V and 2 bases at J, with 5 bases in the middle. As DNA, the CDR3 is TGTGCCATCAGTGAGTCTGTCCCCTACGAGCAGTACTTC. As protein: CAISESVPYEQYF.

This clonotype was seen ten or more times. The chain combines TRBV14 with TRBJ1-2; a possible D gene is TRBD1 (5 bases). V was trimmed by 2 bases and J by 2 bases, leaving 9 bases between them. The germline V gene has CDR1 SGHDN and CDR2 FVKESK. The CDR3 is 14 amino acids. Written as DNA, the CDR3 is TGTGCCAGCAGCCAATGGGACGGGAACTATGGCTACACCTTC. Translation: CASSQWDGNYGYTF.